The 2 T cell receptor beta chains below all came from one sample that was sequenced in a study of T cells in Graves' hyperthyroidism and ophthalmopathy. It was RNA transcripts that yielded the amplified TCR beta CDR3 regions. TCR CDR3 underwent first-round RT-PCR with the HTBI primer set. TCRdb used MiXCR to reprocess the multiplex PCR reads, holding one entry per CDR3 protein. This sample carries 600,000 to 650,000 distinct CDR3 sequences, less than 25% of them seen once, and the ten largest clones take 34%. The specimen was blood. The receptors stem from a man aged 25 to 40 with Graves' ophthalmopathy.

This clonotype was seen more than once but under ten times. This rearrangement joins TRBV20-1 to TRBJ2-1; D gene uncertain. The CDR3 spans 13 residues. V lost 1 base and J lost 5, with 9 bases in between. The germline CDR1 and CDR2 sequences are DFQATT and SNEGSKA (reference sequence). CDR3 nucleotide sequence: TGCAGTGCTAGAGTCCCAGGCAACAATGAGCAGTTCTTC. It codes for CSARVPGNNEQFF.

This clonotype was found many times. The chain's CDR3 is CASSVGQPQHF. CDR3 sequence (DNA): TGTGCCAGCAGTGTCGGGCAGCCCCAGCATTTT. The rearrangement joins TRBV6-1 to TRBJ1-5; no definite D call. V dropped 4 bases and J dropped 7 bases, with 5 bases sitting between them. The CDR3 spans 11 residues. The germline gives CDR1 MNHNS, CDR2 SASEGT.